The present T cell receptor (beta chain) was sequenced within a study of monozygotic twins with inflammatory bowel disease. This CDR3 has 14 amino acids. The V gene's germline CDR1 is LNHNV and CDR2 YYDKDF (reference sequence). TCRdb reprocessed the 5' RACE reads, with one entry per CDR3 protein and no DNA. The record lists about 160,000 distinct CDR3 sequences, of which the ten most abundant hold under 3.5%. The V and J genes are TRBV15 and TRBJ2-5; there is no DNA to check the TCRdb D call of TRBD2. The TCR sequence derives from a human donor with ulcerative colitis or Crohn's disease, or a healthy co-twin of an affected twin (not recorded which). Sequencing was done on a sample of blood. CDR3: CATSRPLGQETQYF.